Presented here are 16 T cell receptor beta chains from one specimen sequenced in a study of chemoradiotherapy in HPV16-positive cancers. Produced via immunoSEQ multiplex PCR; TCRdb's table is partial and in-frame only. The sample shows about 15,000 clones, approximately 90% of them seen only once. Sample: blood, taken from a patient who underwent chemoradiotherapy. Every receptor here comes from a human donor with HPV-associated anogenital cancer.

This clone was observed a single time. This chain joins TRBV18 and TRBJ2-6; D is possibly TRBD2 (7 bases). Trimming left V 2 bases short and J 4 bases short, with 9 bases between. CDR1 is KGHSH, CDR2 LQKENI, per germline. The CDR3 has 15 residues. CDR3 in amino acids: CASSPGGAGANVLTF. The CDR3 region has the DNA TGTGCCAGCTCACCAGGGGGGGCAGGGGCCAACGTCCTGACTTTC.

The chain is built from TRBV11-2 and TRBJ1-4, with D possibly TRBD1 on 5 matching bases. This CDR3 comprises 16 residues. CDR1 and CDR2 (germline): SGHAT, FQNNGV. V dropped 7 bases and J dropped 4 bases, with 19 bases sitting between them. CDR3 residues: CASIPREDTYNEKLFF. The DNA for the CDR3 is TGTGCCAGCATCCCCCGCGAGGACACCTATAATGAAAAACTGTTTTTT.

The rearrangement links TRBV18 to TRBJ2-5; unclear D gene. The ends were cut back, 1 base at V and 4 bases at J, with 7 bases in the middle. Germline V gives CDR1 KGHSH, CDR2 LQKENI. The CDR3 covers 13 residues. The CDR3 sequence is CASSPQGRETQYF. In DNA, the CDR3 is TGTGCCAGCTCACCACAGGGCCGAGAGACCCAGTACTTC.

The chain links TRBV4-1 to TRBJ1-6; D call uncertain. The CDR3 contains 18 residues. CDR1 and CDR2 from the germline V gene are MGHRA and YSYEKL. V dropped 0 bases and J dropped 0 bases, with 12 bases sitting between them. CDR3 coding DNA: TGCGCCAGCAGCCAAGAATTCCCCCGGAGCTCCTATAATTCACCCCTCCACTTT. This codes for CASSQEFPRSSYNSPLHF.

This rearrangement joins TRBV10-3 to TRBJ1-2, with unresolved D. The CDR3 sequence is 13 residues long. Germline V gives CDR1 ENHRY, CDR2 SYGVKD. Trimming pared 4 bases from V and 6 bases from J, leaving 12 bases between. The CDR3 region is CAISGSPEDGYTF. Here the CDR3 DNA reads TGTGCCATCAGTGGGTCCCCAGAGGATGGCTACACCTTC.

The V and J genes are TRBV4-3 and TRBJ2-7, with 12 bases fitting TRBD1. The V and J ends lost 1 base and 6 bases, in that order; junction bases with no gene match: 7. The CDR3 covers 16 residues. Looked up from germline, CDR1 is LGHNA and CDR2 is YSLEER. CDR3 DNA sequence: TGCGCCAGCAGCCAAGCACCGGGACAGGGGGCTAGCGAGCAGTACTTC. As protein: CASSQAPGQGASEQYF.

The chain links TRBV11-3 to TRBJ2-2, with D tentatively TRBD1 or TRBD2 (5 bases each). The V and J ends lost 0 bases and 6 bases respectively, with 8 bases between them. Germline V lookup: CDR1 SGHNT, CDR2 YENEEA. The CDR3 has 14 amino acids. For the CDR3, the DNA is TGTGCCAGCAGCTTAGAGGGGGATGCCGGGGAGCTGTTTTTT. Protein product: CASSLEGDAGELFF.

This clone was detected once. The V and J genes are TRBV5-1 and TRBJ2-3, with TRBD2 matching 12 bases. CDR1 and CDR2 (germline): SGHRS, YFSETQ. The CDR3 is made up of 16 amino acids. V dropped 1 base and J dropped 8; count of bases not matched to a gene: 8. This chain's CDR3 is CASSLTSGGPRVTQYF. CDR3 DNA sequence: TGCGCCAGCAGCTTGACTAGCGGGGGGCCCAGGGTTACGCAGTATTTT.

CDR3 in amino acids: CASSLRALQETQYF. CDR3 bases: TGTGCCAGCAGCTTAAGGGCGCTCCAAGAGACCCAGTACTTC. The chain uses TRBV5-4 and TRBJ2-5, with D unresolved. This CDR3 has 14 residues. Germline CDR1 and CDR2: SGHNT and YYREEE (reference sequence). Trimming shortened V by 2 bases and J by 1 base, and 9 bases separated the two germline ends.

DNA for the CDR3: TGTGCCAGCTCACAGTCCTCCGGGACAGGGGCAAGGGAGCAGTACTTC. This codes for CASSQSSGTGAREQYF. This chain uses TRBV18 with TRBJ2-7; TRBD1 agrees at 10 bases. V dropped 4 bases and J dropped 7; count of bases not matched to a gene: 13. The CDR3 totals 16 residues. Germline assignment: CDR1 KGHSH and CDR2 LQKENI.

The genes are TRBV19 and TRBJ2-1; tentative D call: TRBD1 (7 bases). V dropped 5 bases and J dropped 1 base, with 30 bases sitting between them. Germline-derived CDR1 and CDR2 are LNHDA and SQIVND (reference sequence). This CDR3 comprises 21 residues. For the CDR3, the DNA is TGTGCCAGTAGTGTTGCAGGGGGGTGGGTCGGGGATGTGAGTTCCTACAATGAGCAGTTCTTC. It translates to CASSVAGGWVGDVSSYNEQFF.

The chain is built from TRBV5-1 and TRBJ2-5; no clear D gene. This CDR3 has 13 residues. Germline loops: CDR1 SGHRS, CDR2 YFSETQ. Trimming cost V 4 bases and J 3 bases, with 10 bases left between them. DNA for the CDR3: TGCGCCAGCAGCCTACAACTTAAAGAGACCCAGTACTTC. Residues: CASSLQLKETQYF. The entire variable domain, with the rest obtained from reference TRBV5-1 and TRBJ2-5, is as follows: KAGVTQTPRYLIKTRGQQVTLSCSPISGHRSVSWYQQTPGQGLQFLFEYFSETQRNKGNFPGRFSGRQFSNSRSEMNVSTLELGDSALYLCASSLQLKETQYFGPGTRLLVL.

The chain carries TRBV18 and TRBJ2-5, with D uncertain. The V gene's germline CDR1 is KGHSH and CDR2 LQKENI. CDR3 length: 11 residues. Trimming removed 3 bases from V and 3 bases from J, with 2 bases in between. Written as DNA, the CDR3 is TGTGCCAGCTCACCGGAAGAGACCCAGTACTTC. This gives the protein CASSPEETQYF.

V is TRBV7-6 and J is TRBJ2-5, with 12 bases fitting TRBD2. The end of the DNA aligns better with TRBJ2-7, so the J call may be wrong. CDR3 size: 14 residues. Germline V gives CDR1 SGHVS, CDR2 FNYEAQ. This CDR3 reads CASSLLAGGPEQYF. DNA of the CDR3: TGTGCCAGCAGCTTACTAGCGGGGGGGCCCGAGCAGTACTTC.

The V gene is TRBV4-1, the J gene TRBJ1-1; 7 bases fit TRBD1. The CDR3 runs 15 residues. Germline CDR1 reads MGHRA; CDR2 reads YSYEKL. V dropped 4 bases and J dropped 3; count of bases not matched to a gene: 8. The CDR3 loop is CASSLTTGWDTEAFF. In DNA, the CDR3 is TGCGCCAGCAGCCTGACGACAGGGTGGGACACTGAAGCTTTCTTT.

The chain couples TRBV2 to TRBJ2-2; D remains unclear. The CDR3 length is 12 residues. Trimming cost V 6 bases and J 7 bases, with 9 bases left between them. The germline CDR1 and CDR2 sequences are SNHLY and FYNNEI. CDR3 protein: CASSKFSGELFF. CDR3 sequence (DNA): TGTGCCAGCAGCAAGTTCAGCGGGGAGCTGTTTTTT.